The rows below give T cell receptor beta chains drawn from one sample of a study of T cells in Graves' hyperthyroidism and ophthalmopathy. TCRdb analysed the multiplex PCR reads with MiXCR anew, one entry per CDR3 protein. The sample lists approximately 430,000 distinct CDR3 sequences, 15% to 17% seen once, with roughly 7.7% in the top ten. Sequenced material: blood. All receptors come from a woman under 30 with Graves' hyperthyroidism. Each CDR3 is given with its conserved first and last residue. Fields, in order: V gene, D gene, clone size, J gene, CDR3 protein, CDR3 DNA. The D gene is left open where the match is weak. Some rows have no size entry. The others give once, few or many, or a class for an expanded clone.

TRBV7-9,.,.,TRBJ2-1,CASSLLEQSEDEQFF,TGTGCCAGCAGCTTATTGGAACAAAGTGAGGATGAGCAGTTCTTC
TRBV7-9,.,few,TRBJ2-7,CASSLPNGRYEQYF,TGTGCCAGCAGCTTACCCAATGGCCGCTACGAGCAGTACTTC
TRBV7-9,TRBD1,.,TRBJ2-5,CASSSPGQQETQYF,TGTGCCAGCAGCTCTCCGGGACAGCAAGAGACCCAGTACTTC
TRBV2,.,many,TRBJ2-3,CASRPRTGASSTDTQYF,TGTGCCAGCAGGCCCCGAACGGGAGCGAGCAGCACAGATACGCAGTATTTT
TRBV6-2/TRBV6-3,.,few,TRBJ1-6,CASSRDGRNSPPHF,TGTGCCAGCTCCCGGGACGGAAGGAATTCACCCCCCCACTTT
TRBV20-1,.,many,TRBJ1-2,CSARAPDGYREPGYTF,TGCAGTGCTAGAGCCCCCGACGGCTACAGGGAGCCGGGCTACACCTTC
TRBV2,.,many,TRBJ2-1,CASSEARVVLEFF,TGTGCCAGCAGTGAAGCGCGGGTAGTTTTGGAGTTCTTC
TRBV6-1,.,many,TRBJ2-7,CASTLGSSILAYEQYF,TGTGCCAGCACCCTTGGAAGCAGCATATTAGCCTACGAGCAGTACTTC
TRBV2,TRBD2,many,TRBJ2-4,CASSGGTSGGPGSKNIQYF,TGTGCCAGCAGTGGGGGGACTAGCGGGGGCCCCGGGTCCAAAAACATTCAGTACTTC
TRBV6-4,TRBD1,.,TRBJ2-6,CASRGGGQGASGGANVLTF,TGTGCCAGCAGAGGGGGGGGACAGGGGGCTTCAGGGGGGGCCAACGTCCTGACTTTC
TRBV20-1,TRBD1,.,TRBJ2-7,CSASGGQGAAYEQYF,TGCAGTGCTAGTGGGGGACAGGGCGCAGCGTACGAGCAGTACTTC
TRBV19,.,many,TRBJ1-6,CASRPRGESPLHF,TGTGCCAGTAGGCCGCGCGGGGAATCACCCCTCCACTTT
TRBV20-1,TRBD2,.,TRBJ2-7,CSASRGGAGEQYF,TGCAGTGCTAGTCGCGGGGGGGCGGGCGAGCAGTACTTC
TRBV6-1,.,many,TRBJ1-5,CASIPGPNQPQHF,TGTGCCAGCATCCCGGGCCCCAATCAGCCCCAGCATTTT
TRBV25-1,TRBD2,.,TRBJ2-1,CASQQAGGNEQFF,TGTGCCAGCCAGCAAGCGGGAGGGAATGAGCAGTTCTTC
TRBV24-1,.,many,TRBJ1-1,CATSDPAIGGTEAFF,TGTGCCACCAGTGACCCCGCCATAGGAGGGACTGAAGCTTTCTTT